Listed below are T cell receptor beta chains from one sample, sequenced in a study of blood T cell repertoires in COVID-19. The method was immunoSEQ multiplex PCR; TCRdb's version includes in-frame clones alone and lacks a portion of them. The table lists approximately 120,000 clones, roughly four fifths of them singletons, with about 13% in the top ten. Sequenced material: peripheral blood. The receptors shown here come from a human donor in a cohort sampled during active COVID-19. CDR3s include the opening cysteine and the closing phenylalanine or tryptophan. The D gene is left open where the match is weak. Clone size is shown for a subset of rows, as once, few, many or a class of expanded clone.

TRBV5-1	NA	TRBD1	TRBJ2-7	15	TGCGCCAGCAGTCGTGAGGGACAGGACTCCTACGAGCAGTACTTC	CASSREGQDSYEQYF
TRBV5-1	NA	TRBD1	TRBJ2-7	15	TGCGCCAGCAGCTTGGATGGGACAGGGAATTACGAGCAGTACTTC	CASSLDGTGNYEQYF
TRBV30	once	TRBD1	TRBJ2-7	13	TGTGCCTGGAGTGCCGGGACAGCCTACGAGCAGTACTTC	CAWSAGTAYEQYF
TRBV5-1	NA	NA	TRBJ1-1	14	TGCGCCAGCAGCTTACCCTTAGTTAACACTGAAGCTTTCTTT	CASSLPLVNTEAFF
TRBV4-1	once	NA	TRBJ1-4	18	TGCGCCAGCAGCCGGGCCCTGGGGGCCCCGGCAACTAATGAAAAACTGTTTTTT	CASSRALGAPATNEKLFF
TRBV7-9	NA	NA	TRBJ2-1	15	TGTGCCAGCAGCCACAGGGATCGCTCCTACAATGAGCAGTTCTTC	CASSHRDRSYNEQFF
TRBV9	NA	NA	TRBJ1-5	15	TGTGCCAGCAGCGTACGAACAGGGCGGCGGCAGCCCCAGCATTTT	CASSVRTGRRQPQHF
TRBV5-4	NA	TRBD1	TRBJ2-5	14	TGTGCCAGCAGCAAATGGACAGGGAATGAGACCCAGTACTTC	CASSKWTGNETQYF
TRBV15	NA	NA	TRBJ2-7	15	TGTGCCACCAGCAGAGATTCTCGAGCCCACTACGAGCAGTACTTC	CATSRDSRAHYEQYF
TRBV19	NA	NA	TRBJ1-3	14	TGTGCCAGTAGTCCGGTGAGCTCTGGAAACACCATATATTTT	CASSPVSSGNTIYF
TRBV6-1	NA	NA	TRBJ1-3	16	TGTGCCAGCAGTGAAGCGGTAGGGGCGGCTGGAAACACCATATATTTT	CASSEAVGAAGNTIYF
TRBV3-1/TRBV3-2	NA	TRBD2	TRBJ2-1	15	TGTGCCAGCAGCCGAACCGGGACTAGCCACAATGAGCAGTTCTTC	CASSRTGTSHNEQFF
TRBV6-5	NA	NA	TRBJ1-1	14	TGTGCCAGCAGCCAGGACACCCAGGGGACTGAAGCTTTCTTT	CASSQDTQGTEAFF
TRBV3-1/TRBV3-2	NA	TRBD2	TRBJ2-7	15	TGTGCCAGCAGTCCGACCAGCGGGGTTTTATACGAGCAGTACTTC	CASSPTSGVLYEQYF
TRBV5-1	NA	TRBD1	TRBJ1-2	18	TGCGCCAGCAGCCCGCAAGTGCTGGACAGGAGAGGGTACTATGGCTACACCTTC	CASSPQVLDRRGYYGYTF